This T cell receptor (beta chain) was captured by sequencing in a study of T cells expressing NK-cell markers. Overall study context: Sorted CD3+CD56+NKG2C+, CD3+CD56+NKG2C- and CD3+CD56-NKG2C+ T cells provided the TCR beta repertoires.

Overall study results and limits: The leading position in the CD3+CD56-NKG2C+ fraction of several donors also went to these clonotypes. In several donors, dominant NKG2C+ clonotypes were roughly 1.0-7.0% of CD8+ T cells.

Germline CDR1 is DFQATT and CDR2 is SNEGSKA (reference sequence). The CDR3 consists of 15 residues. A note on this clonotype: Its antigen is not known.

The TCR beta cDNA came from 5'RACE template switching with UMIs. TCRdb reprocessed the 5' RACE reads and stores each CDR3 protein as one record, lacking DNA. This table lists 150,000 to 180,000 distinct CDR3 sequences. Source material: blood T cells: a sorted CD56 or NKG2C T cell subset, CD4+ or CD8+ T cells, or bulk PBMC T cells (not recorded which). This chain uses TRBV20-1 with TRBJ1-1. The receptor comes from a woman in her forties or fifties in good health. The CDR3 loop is CSARGPGALHTEAFF.